This TCR beta chain came from a study of CD8+ T cells in alopecia areata. General study findings and limits: Any link of baseline CD8+ expansion to response, resting on one nonresponder, remains uncertain. More clonal than normal scalp was lesional scalp, particularly alopecia totalis/universalis.

The ends were cut back, 8 bases at V and 5 bases at J, with 13 bases in the middle. The germline V gene has CDR1 SEHNR and CDR2 FQNEAQ (reference sequence). The CDR3 sequence is 13 residues long. RNA was extracted and reverse transcribed into cDNA as the sequencing template. Method: immunoSEQ multiplex PCR; TCRdb's copy keeps in-frame clones and lacks some. The sample yields nearly 95,000 clones, approximately 70% seen once. Treatment reported: oral pan-JAK inhibitor, 5-10 mg twice daily. Patients with alopecia areata provided lesional scalp punch biopsies as well as peripheral blood. About this clone: Its antigen is unknown.

The chain links TRBV7-9 to TRBJ2-1, with no clear D. The source is a human donor with alopecia areata. The sample in question was CD8+ T cells sorted from blood, obtained at roughly week 45, from a patient treated with tofacitinib. CDR3 loop: CASGMGTDNEQFF. CDR3 in DNA: TGTGCCAGCGGTATGGGTACCGACAATGAGCAGTTCTTC.